This TCR beta chain was identified during a study of T cell responses to AZD1222 COVID-19 vaccine (dated by TCRdb to about 2021). In the study overall: AZD1222 recipients whose second dose came at about 4 weeks and those whose second dose came at about 12 weeks were combined into one group, since spike-specific TCR depth and breadth did not differ between the two schedules. TCR sequencing covered fewer than 250 trial participants: 200 to 210 given two doses of AZD1222 and 26 given two doses of MenACWY control vaccine. Trial participants were enrolled into age subgroups of 18-55, 56-69 and 70-plus years, which contained around 150, 28 and 57 TCR-sequenced participants, respectively. General conclusions and limits of the study: The 56-69-year group was small, and its depth increase did not reach significance, likely because of low power. Most participants were white British and females outnumbered males, and the authors suggested that clonal diversity may have been underestimated. After two AZD1222 doses, spike-specific TCR breadth and depth were significantly higher than at day 0 and than in MenACWY recipients. Conclusions about previously exposed vaccinees are limited, since just six or seven AZD1222 recipients were seropositive for SARS-CoV-2 at baseline. The whole spike protein was spanned by vaccine-associated CD4 TCRs, and dominant responses were seen in regions 160-218 and 743-854. No day 14 peak-response samples were available, so repertoires were characterized only after the peak T cell response. Reportedly, almost half of the unique spike-specific TCRs recognized epitopes lying outside the regions that are mutated in the B.1.351 and B.1.1.7 variants.

The sample's time point label, in plain terms: baseline before first vaccination. Samples from vaccinated people were obtained from the UK trials COV001 and COV002, which included a single-blind randomized controlled phase 2/3 trial of AZD1222 (ChAdOx1 nCoV-19) in healthy adults. For TCRbeta chain sequencing, PBMC samples from trial participants were taken at day 0 and at day 28 after the second dose. The CDR3 regions of human TCRbeta chains were subjected to immunosequencing. The source study handled its data this way. Repertoire TCRs were matched against a reference library of SARS-CoV-2-specific TCRs generated with the MIRA antigen-specificity platform. Breadth was defined as the fraction of unique TCRs that were SARS-CoV-2-associated. Depth was defined as the fraction of total T cells that were SARS-CoV-2-associated. Each spike-specific TCR was assigned to its reactive spike region and to a CD4 or CD8 class using the MIRA data. Log10-transformed breadth and depth values were compared by one-way ANOVA with Sidak's multiple comparisons tests. TCRdb retrieved this table from immuneACCESS and kept in-frame rearrangements only. Not all clones are present; in checked studies, unresolved V genes account for under half, and no reason is known for the remainder. D and trimming come from the DNA, and the V and J calls and clone size come from that table. This sample has about 150,000 clones in its table, and roughly nine tenths of those were observed once. The ten largest clones add up to under 20% of the sample.

On this clone itself: The specificity of this receptor is unknown. The record has no base qualities; no much larger clone is one base away.

Taken from cysteine to phenylalanine, the CDR3 has 12 residues. The read is trimmed to its CDR3 DNA, 36 bases read in frame from base 1. Unmatched junction bases come to 1, with V trimmed by 3 bases and J by 4 bases. Taken from the germline V gene, the CDR1 and CDR2 loops are SQVTM and ANQGSEA. Recombination joined TRBV29-1 with TRBJ1-1; TRBD1 lines up with 8 middle nucleotides. Sequencing was performed on peripheral blood, taken on day 0 of AZD1222 vaccination. The sequence derives from an adult in good health. The bases are TGCAGCGTTGACAGGGGGCGCACTGAAGCTTTCTTT. Translated, it reads CSVDRGRTEAFF.